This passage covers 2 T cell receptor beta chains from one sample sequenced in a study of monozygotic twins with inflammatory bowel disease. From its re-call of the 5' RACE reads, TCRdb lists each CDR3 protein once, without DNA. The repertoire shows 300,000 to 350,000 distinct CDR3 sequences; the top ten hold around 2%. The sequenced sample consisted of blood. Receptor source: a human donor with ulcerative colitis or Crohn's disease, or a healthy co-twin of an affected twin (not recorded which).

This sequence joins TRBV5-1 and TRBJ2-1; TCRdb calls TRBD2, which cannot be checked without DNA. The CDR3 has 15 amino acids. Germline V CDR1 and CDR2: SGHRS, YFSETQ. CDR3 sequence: CASSPSGRASDEQFF.

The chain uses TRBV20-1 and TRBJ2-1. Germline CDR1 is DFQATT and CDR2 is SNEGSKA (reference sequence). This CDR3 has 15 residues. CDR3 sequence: CSARNSGSSYNEQFF.